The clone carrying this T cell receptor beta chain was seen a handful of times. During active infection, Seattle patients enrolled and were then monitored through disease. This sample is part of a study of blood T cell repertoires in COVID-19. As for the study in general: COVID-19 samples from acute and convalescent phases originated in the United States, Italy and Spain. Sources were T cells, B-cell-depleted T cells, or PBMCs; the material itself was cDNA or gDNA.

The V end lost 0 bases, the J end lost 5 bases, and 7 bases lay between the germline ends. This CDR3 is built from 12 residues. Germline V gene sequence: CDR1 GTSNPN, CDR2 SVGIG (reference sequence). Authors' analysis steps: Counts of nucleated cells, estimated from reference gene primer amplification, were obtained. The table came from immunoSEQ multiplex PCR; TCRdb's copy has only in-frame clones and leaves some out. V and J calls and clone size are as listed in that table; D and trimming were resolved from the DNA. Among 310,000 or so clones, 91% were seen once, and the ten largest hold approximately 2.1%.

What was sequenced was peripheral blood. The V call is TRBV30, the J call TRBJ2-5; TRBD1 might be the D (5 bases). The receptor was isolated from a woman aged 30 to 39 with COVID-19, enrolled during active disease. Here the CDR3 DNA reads TGTGCCTGGAGTGTAAAGGGGGAGACCCAGTACTTC. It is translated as CAWSVKGETQYF.